These 26 T cell receptor beta chains were all obtained from the same sample, sequenced in a study of identical twins. TCRdb reprocessed the 5' RACE reads via MiXCR and lists one record per CDR3 protein. The sample holds fewer than 450,000 distinct CDR3 sequences; 8.5% to 10% are singletons and the top ten take around 8.6%. The sequencing sample was made of naive T cells sorted from blood. These receptors were obtained from a woman aged 45-60 years in good health.

V gene TRBV12-3 or TRBV12-4 combines with J gene TRBJ2-6; D may be TRBD2 (5 bases). Trimming took off 8 bases at V and 0 bases at J, with 5 bases between the two ends. CDR3 length: 13 amino acids. This CDR3 reads CASAGSGANVLTF. CDR3 in DNA: TGTGCCAGCGCGGGCTCTGGGGCCAACGTCCTGACTTTC.

This clonotype has a count of ten or more. This sequence joins TRBV5-1 and TRBJ2-1; D might be TRBD1 or TRBD2, each matching 5 bases. Deletions cut 0 bases from V and 10 bases from J, with 14 bases between. CDR3 length equals 14 residues. CDR1 and CDR2 from the germline V gene are SGHRS and YFSETQ. CDR3 amino acids: CASSLDGTLKEQFF. As DNA, the CDR3 is TGCGCCAGCAGCTTGGATGGGACGCTAAAAGAGCAGTTCTTC. Full variable domain (missing parts from reference TRBV5-1 and TRBJ2-1): KAGVTQTPRYLIKTRGQQVTLSCSPISGHRSVSWYQQTPGQGLQFLFEYFSETQRNKGNFPGRFSGRQFSNSRSEMNVSTLELGDSALYLCASSLDGTLKEQFFGPGTRLTVL.

This clonotype has a handful of counts. The chain links TRBV14 to TRBJ2-3; D gene uncertain. Per germline, CDR1 SGHDN and CDR2 FVKESK. Trimming pared 2 bases from V and 1 base from J, leaving 7 bases between. The CDR3 spans 14 residues. CDR3 amino acids: CASSQTWGTDTQYF. In DNA form, the CDR3 reads TGTGCCAGCAGCCAAACATGGGGCACAGATACGCAGTATTTT.

This rearrangement joins TRBV12-3 or TRBV12-4 to TRBJ2-3, with TRBD1 identical over 11 bases. With 5 bases clipped from V and 4 bases from J, the junction kept 8 bases outside the gene matches. The CDR3 extends over 16 amino acids. The CDR3 spells CASSARDRGFADTQYF. CDR3 in DNA: TGTGCCAGCAGTGCCCGGGACAGGGGGTTCGCAGATACGCAGTATTTT.

This clonotype occurred many times. CDR3 DNA: TGTGCCAGCAGTTTTCAACGGAGAGAGACCCAGTACTTC. Translation gives CASSFQRRETQYF. The chain is built from TRBV12-3 or TRBV12-4 and TRBJ2-5, with D unresolved. The CDR3 contains 13 residues. Trimming cost V 3 bases and J 4 bases, with 9 bases left between them.

This clonotype was recorded a few times. The V and J genes are TRBV6-1 and TRBJ2-7, with D perhaps matching TRBD2 (6 bases). V lost 2 bases and J lost 6, with 14 bases in between. Germline V CDR1 and CDR2: MNHNS, SASEGT. This CDR3 contains 14 residues. CDR3 nucleotides: TGTGCCAGCAGTGAACAGCCGGGAGCCGGCGAGCAGTACGTC. Protein: CASSEQPGAGEQYV.

This clonotype was counted only a few times. The CDR3 here is CASSSRDKGPYEQYF. For the CDR3, the DNA is TGCGCCAGCAGCTCCCGGGACAAAGGCCCGTACGAGCAGTACTTC. V usage is TRBV5-1 and J usage is TRBJ2-7, with D possibly TRBD1 on 6 matching bases. Germline V CDR1 and CDR2: SGHRS, YFSETQ. The CDR3 runs 15 residues. V was shortened by 3 bases and J by 4 bases, with 17 bases between the two germline ends. Looking up the rest from reference TRBV5-1 and TRBJ2-7 gives the full variable domain: KAGVTQTPRYLIKTRGQQVTLSCSPISGHRSVSWYQQTPGQGLQFLFEYFSETQRNKGNFPGRFSGRQFSNSRSEMNVSTLELGDSALYLCASSSRDKGPYEQYFGPGTRLTVT.

The table lists this clonotype with many counts. The J gene is TRBJ1-2, the V gene TRBV12-3 or TRBV12-4; D remains unclear. Trimming pared 7 bases from V and 8 bases from J, leaving 14 bases between. The CDR3 runs to 12 residues. In DNA, the CDR3 is TGTGCCAGCACCCAGTCGACTGGAGGCTACACCTTC. It is translated as CASTQSTGGYTF.

The gene calls are TRBV5-6 and TRBJ2-7; 8 nucleotides line up with TRBD2. The CDR3 is made up of 15 amino acids. Trimming at V came to 5 bases and at J to 7 bases, leaving 14 bases not matched to a gene. Germline CDR1 is SGHDT and CDR2 is YYEEEE. This CDR3 reads CASRPTGTRIGEQYF. CDR3 DNA sequence: TGTGCCAGCAGACCTACCGGGACTAGAATAGGGGAGCAGTACTTC.

This clonotype was detected only a few times. The chain uses TRBV20-1 and TRBJ1-2; D is undetermined. This CDR3 is built from 12 residues. The germline gives CDR1 DFQATT, CDR2 SNEGSKA (reference sequence). Trimming took 7 bases from V and 9 from J, leaving 18 bases between them. The CDR3 coding sequence is TGCAGTGTTGGGGTTCCTGTGGCGAGCTACACCTTC. Translated, it gives CSVGVPVASYTF.

Only a few counts were recorded for this clonotype. This chain connects TRBV7-9 to TRBJ2-1, with 9 bases matching TRBD2. Germline V gene sequence: CDR1 SEHNR, CDR2 FQNEAQ (reference sequence). V dropped 5 bases and J dropped 0; count of bases not matched to a gene: 5. The CDR3 runs to 16 residues. The CDR3 bases are TGTGCCAGCAGCGGGCTAGCGGGACTCTCCTACAATGAGCAGTTCTTC. Translation gives CASSGLAGLSYNEQFF.

V gene TRBV30 combines with J gene TRBJ2-7; no firm D call. The CDR3 sequence is 13 residues long. V lost 3 bases to trimming and J lost 4 bases, with 13 bases between them. Germline loops: CDR1 GTSNPN, CDR2 SVGIG (reference sequence). Written as DNA, the CDR3 is TGTGCCTGGAGCCCCCCCGGCATTTACGAGCAGTACTTC. This encodes CAWSPPGIYEQYF.

The chain recombines TRBV29-1 with TRBJ1-1; D is uncertain. The ends were cut back, 2 bases at V and 6 bases at J, with 13 bases in the middle. The CDR3 totals 13 residues. Per germline, CDR1 SQVTM and CDR2 ANQGSEA. The CDR3 sequence is CSVELPAKAEAFF. The CDR3 DNA is TGCAGCGTTGAATTGCCGGCGAAGGCTGAAGCTTTCTTT.

With respect to this clonotype: A much larger clone differs by one base, so this may be a read error. The rearrangement uses TRBV7-9 and TRBJ1-1, with D hard to call. Trimming stripped 9 bases from V and 3 bases from J, with 20 bases between. This CDR3 contains 15 residues. Germline V gives CDR1 SEHNR, CDR2 FQNEAQ (reference sequence). Here the CDR3 reads CARNEVRMVDTEAFF. As DNA, the CDR3 is TGTGCCAGAAATGAGGTTCGGATGGTAGACACTGAAGCTTTCTTT. Filled out from reference TRBV7-9 and TRBJ1-1, the complete variable domain reads DTGVSQNPRHKITKRGQNVTFRCDPISEHNRLYWYRQTLGQGPEFLTYFQNEAQLEKSRLLSDRFSAERPKGSFSTLEIQRTEQGDSAMYLCARNEVRMVDTEAFFGQGTRLTVV.

This clonotype appeared a few times. The chain uses TRBV10-3 and TRBJ2-2; D is possibly TRBD1 or TRBD2 (5 bases each). Germline V lookup: CDR1 ENHRY, CDR2 SYGVKD. V was trimmed by 7 bases and J by 4 bases, leaving 16 bases between them. The CDR3 contains 15 residues. The CDR3 DNA reads as TGTGCCATCAAAGGCATGGAGAGGGGCACCGGGGAGCTGTTTTTT. Translating it yields CAIKGMERGTGELFF.

This clonotype turned up a few times. The V call is TRBV20-1, the J call TRBJ2-5; 14 positions agree with TRBD2. V shed 7 bases, J shed 5 bases, and the junction held 3 bases outside the gene matches. The germline CDR1 and CDR2 sequences are DFQATT and SNEGSKA (reference sequence). The CDR3 totals 13 residues. The CDR3 sequence is CSGRTSGRETQYF. CDR3 DNA: TGCAGTGGCAGGACTAGCGGGAGGGAGACCCAGTACTTC.

This clonotype occurred a few times. J is TRBJ1-1 and V is TRBV12-3 or TRBV12-4; tentatively, D is TRBD1 (5 bases). The CDR3 covers 11 residues. Trimming removed 5 bases from V and 11 bases from J, with 12 bases in between. CDR3: CASSGGGWAFF. The CDR3 DNA reads TGTGCCAGCAGTGGCGGGGGTTGGGCTTTCTTT.

As regards this clonotype: At one end, the junction sequence differs from germline, possibly due to a read error. The rearrangement links TRBV12-3 or TRBV12-4 to TRBJ2-1; 16 bases line up with TRBD2. The CDR3 contains 16 residues. DNA for the CDR3: TGTGGCAGCACTCGGGGACTAGCGGGAGGGATTGGGGAGCAGTTCTTC. Residues: CGSTRGLAGGIGEQFF.

This clonotype has more than one count but fewer than ten. The rearrangement uses TRBV20-1 and TRBJ2-1; the D gene is possibly TRBD2 (6 bases). The length of the CDR3 is 14 residues. Germline lookup yields CDR1 DFQATT and CDR2 SNEGSKA (reference sequence). Between the trimmed V and J ends, which lost 6 bases and 4 bases, there was a span of 16 bases. Here the CDR3 reads CSASGVRGYNEQFF. CDR3 DNA sequence: TGCAGTGCATCTGGAGTTCGGGGGTACAATGAGCAGTTCTTC.

This clonotype came up a few times. The chain uses TRBV5-1 and TRBJ2-1; 12 nucleotides line up with TRBD2. The CDR3 is made up of 16 amino acids. The germline gives CDR1 SGHRS, CDR2 YFSETQ. V trimming: 4 bases; J trimming: 4 bases; junction bases outside the gene matches: 6. CDR3 residues: CASSRGTSGQYNEQFF. In DNA form, the CDR3 reads TGCGCCAGCAGCCGGGGGACTAGCGGGCAGTACAATGAGCAGTTCTTC.

This clonotype appeared a few times. V usage is TRBV24-1 and J usage is TRBJ2-1; 8 bases agree with TRBD1. CDR1 KGHDR and CDR2 SFDVKD come from the germline V gene. Trimming at V came to 4 bases and at J to 8 bases, leaving 9 bases not matched to a gene. This CDR3 contains 15 residues. The CDR3: CATSEADRGWDEQFF. CDR3 in DNA: TGTGCCACCAGTGAGGCCGACAGGGGATGGGATGAGCAGTTCTTC.

This clonotype appeared a few times. The chain couples TRBV12-3 or TRBV12-4 to TRBJ1-4, with 12 bases that match TRBD1. The V segment lost 3 bases and the J segment 6 bases; nucleotides outside the gene matches: 5. This CDR3 is built from 16 residues. CDR3 sequence reads: CASSFGTGGWDEKLFF. The CDR3 DNA is TGTGCCAGCAGTTTCGGGACAGGGGGCTGGGATGAAAAACTGTTTTTT.

This clonotype was found many times. The chain links TRBV5-1 to TRBJ1-1; D gene uncertain. Germline V gives CDR1 SGHRS, CDR2 YFSETQ. With 4 bases removed from V and 1 base from J, the gap between germline ends came to 8 bases. The CDR3 runs 13 residues. The CDR3 protein is CASSERQNTEAFF. The CDR3 nucleotides are TGCGCCAGCAGCGAAAGACAGAACACTGAAGCTTTCTTT.

The J gene is TRBJ2-1, the V gene TRBV4-1; 8 bases line up with TRBD2. V was pared by 3 bases and J by 4 bases, with 8 bases of the junction left unmatched. Germline loops: CDR1 MGHRA, CDR2 YSYEKL. The CDR3 has 16 amino acids. This CDR3 is CASSQVTSGPYNEQFF. The CDR3 nucleotides read TGCGCCAGCAGCCAGGTTACTAGCGGACCTTACAATGAGCAGTTCTTC.

This clonotype has just a few counts. The chain recombines TRBV9 with TRBJ2-3; 7 nucleotides agree with TRBD2. Trimming removed 4 bases from V and 4 bases from J; junction bases left unmatched: 12. Germline V gene lookup returns CDR1 SGDLS and CDR2 YYNGEE. CDR3 length: 16 residues. The CDR3, as DNA: TGTGCCAGCAGCACCCACCCTTTTGCGGGAGCAGATACGCAGTATTTT. It translates to CASSTHPFAGADTQYF.

This clonotype has ten or more counts. This sequence joins TRBV7-9 and TRBJ1-1; D is unclear. Germline V gene data show CDR1 as SEHNR and CDR2 as FQNEAQ (reference sequence). This CDR3 is 14 amino acids long. Trimming shortened V by 0 bases and J by 0 bases, and 5 bases separated the two germline ends. CDR3 bases: TGTGCCAGCAGCTTAGCGCTAGTGAACACTGAAGCTTTCTTT. Amino acid sequence: CASSLALVNTEAFF.